This T cell receptor (beta chain) was recovered during a study of glioma-infiltrating T cells after dendritic cell vaccination. As to time point: after dendritic cell vaccination, including at tumor progression/relapse. Only patients with spare fresh-frozen tumor and over two years of follow-up were included. Blood PBMC samples: pre-vaccination, two weeks post third vaccination, and at tumor progression. The CDR3 is 21 residues long. Unmatched junction bases numbered 18, after V lost 1 base and J lost 2 bases. The primer mix had 60 V beta and 13 J beta primers. The protocol was immunoSEQ multiplex PCR, while the TCRdb copy is restricted to in-frame clones and leaves out a portion. The sample yields around 87,000 clones, under 85% seen once. This clone was picked up one time. Its specificity is unknown. General study results and limits: Patients with more pretreatment TILs had longer time to progression and survival.

This rearrangement joins TRBV5-3 to TRBJ2-3; 11 bases fit TRBD1. TRBV5-3 is placed among ORFs of uncertain function. Sequenced here: blood, sampled after dendritic cell vaccination. The source is a human donor with glioblastoma. CDR3 amino acids: CARSLIWTGGALPSLTDTQYF. CDR3 DNA sequence: TGTGCCAGAAGCTTGATTTGGACAGGGGGCGCCCTACCATCCCTCACAGATACGCAGTATTTT.